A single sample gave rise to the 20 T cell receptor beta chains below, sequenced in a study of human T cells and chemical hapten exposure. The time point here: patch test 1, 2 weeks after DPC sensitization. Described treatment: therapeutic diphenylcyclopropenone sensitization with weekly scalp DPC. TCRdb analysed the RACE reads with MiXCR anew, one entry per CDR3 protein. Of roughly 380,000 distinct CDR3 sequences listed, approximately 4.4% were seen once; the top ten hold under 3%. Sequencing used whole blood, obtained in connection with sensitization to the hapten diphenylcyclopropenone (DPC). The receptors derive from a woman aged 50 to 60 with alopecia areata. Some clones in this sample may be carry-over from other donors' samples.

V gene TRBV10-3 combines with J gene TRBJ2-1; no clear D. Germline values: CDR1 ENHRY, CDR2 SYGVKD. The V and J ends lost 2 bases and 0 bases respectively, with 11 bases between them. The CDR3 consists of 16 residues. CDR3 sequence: CAISEITGPSYNEQFF. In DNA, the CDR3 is TGTGCCATCAGTGAGATAACGGGCCCCTCCTACAATGAGCAGTTCTTC.

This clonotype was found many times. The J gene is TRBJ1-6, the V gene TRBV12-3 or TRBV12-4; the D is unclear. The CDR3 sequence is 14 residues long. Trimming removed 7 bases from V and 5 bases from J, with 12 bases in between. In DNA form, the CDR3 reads TGTGCCAGCAAACGGGGAGCCAATAATTCACCCCTCCACTTT. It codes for CASKRGANNSPLHF.

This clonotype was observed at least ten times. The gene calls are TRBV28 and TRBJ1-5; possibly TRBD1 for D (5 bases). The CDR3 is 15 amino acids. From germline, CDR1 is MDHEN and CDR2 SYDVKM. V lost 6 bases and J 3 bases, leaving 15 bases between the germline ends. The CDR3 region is CASRPLGGDNQPQHF. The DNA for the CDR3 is TGTGCCAGCAGGCCCTTGGGGGGGGACAATCAGCCCCAGCATTTT.

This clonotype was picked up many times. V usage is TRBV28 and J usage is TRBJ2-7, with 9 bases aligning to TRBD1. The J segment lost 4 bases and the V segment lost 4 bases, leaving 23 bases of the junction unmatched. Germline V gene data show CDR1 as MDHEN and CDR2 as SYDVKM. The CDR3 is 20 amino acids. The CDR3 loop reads CASSSPGQGFASGRWYEQYF. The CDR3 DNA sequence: TGTGCCAGCAGTTCCCCGGGACAGGGTTTTGCTAGCGGCCGTTGGTACGAGCAGTACTTC.

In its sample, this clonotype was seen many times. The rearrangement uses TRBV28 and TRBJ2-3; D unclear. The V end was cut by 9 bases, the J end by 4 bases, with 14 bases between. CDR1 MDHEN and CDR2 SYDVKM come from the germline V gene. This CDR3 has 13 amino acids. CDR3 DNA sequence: TGTGCCAGTGTCAGGATGAAGGCAGATACGCAGTATTTT. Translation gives CASVRMKADTQYF.

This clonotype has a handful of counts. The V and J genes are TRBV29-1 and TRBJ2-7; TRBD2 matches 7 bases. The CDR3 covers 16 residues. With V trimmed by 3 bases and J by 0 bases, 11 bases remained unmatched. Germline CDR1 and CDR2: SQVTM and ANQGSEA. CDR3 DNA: TGCAGCGTTGAGGGATTAGGCGGGAGTAGCTCCTACGAGCAGTACTTC. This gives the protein CSVEGLGGSSSYEQYF.

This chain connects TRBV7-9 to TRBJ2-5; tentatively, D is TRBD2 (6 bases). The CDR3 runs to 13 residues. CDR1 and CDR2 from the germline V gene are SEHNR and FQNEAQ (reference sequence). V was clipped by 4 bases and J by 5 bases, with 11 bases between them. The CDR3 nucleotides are TGTGCCAGCAGCTCCCCAGGGAGGGAGACCCAGTACTTC. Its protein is CASSSPGRETQYF.

This CDR3 is CASSLVALGYEQYF. The CDR3, as DNA: TGTGCCAGCAGCTTAGTAGCGCTCGGGTACGAGCAGTACTTC. The rearrangement uses TRBV7-8 and TRBJ2-7, with a possible D match to TRBD2 (5 bases). Germline V gives CDR1 SGHVS, CDR2 FQNEAQ. CDR3 length: 14 amino acids. Trimming stripped 1 base from V and 4 bases from J, with 11 bases between.

This CDR3 reads CASSYSSVASFF. The DNA of the CDR3 is TGTGCCAGCAGTTACTCTTCCGTCGCATCTTTCTTT. This rearrangement joins TRBV6-2 or TRBV6-3 to TRBJ1-1, with D unresolved. The germline V gene encodes CDR1 MNHEY and CDR2 SVGEGT. CDR3 length equals 12 residues. V was clipped by 0 bases and J by 12 bases, with 11 bases between them.

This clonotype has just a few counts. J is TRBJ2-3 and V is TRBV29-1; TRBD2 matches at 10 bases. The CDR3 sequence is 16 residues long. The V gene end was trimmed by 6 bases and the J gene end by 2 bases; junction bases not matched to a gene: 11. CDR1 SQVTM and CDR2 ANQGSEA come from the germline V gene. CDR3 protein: CSVHPLAGKLTDTQYF. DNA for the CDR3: TGCAGCGTCCACCCACTAGCGGGGAAACTCACAGATACGCAGTATTTT.

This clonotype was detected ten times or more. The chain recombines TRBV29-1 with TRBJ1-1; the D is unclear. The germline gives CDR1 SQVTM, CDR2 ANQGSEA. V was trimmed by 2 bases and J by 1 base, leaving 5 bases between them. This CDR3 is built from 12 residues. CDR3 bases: TGCAGCGTTGAACAGCAGAACACTGAAGCTTTCTTT. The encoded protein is CSVEQQNTEAFF.

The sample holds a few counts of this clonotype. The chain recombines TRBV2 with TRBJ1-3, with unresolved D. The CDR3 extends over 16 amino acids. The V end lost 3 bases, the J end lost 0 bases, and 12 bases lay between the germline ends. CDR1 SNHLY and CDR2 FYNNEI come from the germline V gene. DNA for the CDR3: TGTGCCAGCAGTGAGTTCCGATGGAGCTCTGGAAACACCATATATTTT. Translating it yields CASSEFRWSSGNTIYF.

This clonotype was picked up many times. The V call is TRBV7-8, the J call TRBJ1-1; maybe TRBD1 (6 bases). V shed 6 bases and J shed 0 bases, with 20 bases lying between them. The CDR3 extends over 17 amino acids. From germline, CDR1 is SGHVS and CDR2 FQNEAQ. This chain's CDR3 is CASRGYRRQALNTEAFF. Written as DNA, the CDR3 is TGTGCCAGCAGAGGATACCGACGACAGGCCTTGAACACTGAAGCTTTCTTT.

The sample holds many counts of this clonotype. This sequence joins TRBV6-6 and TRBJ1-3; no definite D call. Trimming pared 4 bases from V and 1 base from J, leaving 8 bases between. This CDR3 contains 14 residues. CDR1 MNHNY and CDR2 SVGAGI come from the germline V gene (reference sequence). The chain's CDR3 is CASSLSVSGNTIYF. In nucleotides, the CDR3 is TGTGCCAGCAGTTTATCGGTGTCTGGAAACACCATATATTTT.

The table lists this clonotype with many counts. The CDR3 nucleotides are TGTGCCAGCAGTTTGTACGGGACAGGGGGCTTACAGCCCCAGCATTTT. Translating it yields CASSLYGTGGLQPQHF. The chain carries TRBV12-3 or TRBV12-4 and TRBJ1-5, with TRBD1 matching 12 bases. The CDR3 is 16 residues long. The V gene end was trimmed by 3 bases and the J gene end by 7 bases; junction bases not matched to a gene: 7.

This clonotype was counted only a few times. CDR3 residues: CASTVTGTAPMSYTF. The CDR3 bases are TGTGCCAGCACCGTAACCGGGACGGCCCCTATGAGCTACACCTTC. V gene TRBV28 combines with J gene TRBJ1-2; maybe TRBD1 (5 bases). The CDR3 runs 15 residues. The germline V gene has CDR1 MDHEN and CDR2 SYDVKM. Trimming cost V 7 bases and J 9 bases, with 24 bases left between them.

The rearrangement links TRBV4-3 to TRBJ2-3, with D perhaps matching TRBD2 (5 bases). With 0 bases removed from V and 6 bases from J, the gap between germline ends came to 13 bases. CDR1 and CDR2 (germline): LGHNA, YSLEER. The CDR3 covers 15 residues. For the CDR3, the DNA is TGCGCCAGCAGCCAAGATACCCCTGCGGGCGATACGCAGTATTTT. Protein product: CASSQDTPAGDTQYF.

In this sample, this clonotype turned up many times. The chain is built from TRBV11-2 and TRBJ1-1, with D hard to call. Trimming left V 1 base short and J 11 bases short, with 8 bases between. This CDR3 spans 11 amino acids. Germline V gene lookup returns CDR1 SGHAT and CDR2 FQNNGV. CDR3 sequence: CASSLAGDAFF. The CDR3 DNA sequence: TGTGCCAGCAGCTTAGCTGGGGATGCTTTCTTT.

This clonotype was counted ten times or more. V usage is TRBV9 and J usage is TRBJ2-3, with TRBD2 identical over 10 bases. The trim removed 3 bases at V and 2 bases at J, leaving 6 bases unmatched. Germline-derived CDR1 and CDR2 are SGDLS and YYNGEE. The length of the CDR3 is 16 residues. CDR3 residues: CASSGRSGGDTDTQYF. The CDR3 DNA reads TGTGCCAGCAGCGGTAGAAGCGGGGGGGACACAGATACGCAGTATTTT.

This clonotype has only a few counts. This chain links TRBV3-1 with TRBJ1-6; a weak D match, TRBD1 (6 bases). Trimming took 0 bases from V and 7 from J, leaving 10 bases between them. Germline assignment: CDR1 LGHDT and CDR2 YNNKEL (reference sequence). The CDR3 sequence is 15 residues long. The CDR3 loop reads CASSQDPGANSPLHF. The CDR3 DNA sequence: TGTGCCAGCAGCCAAGACCCGGGGGCCAATTCACCCCTCCACTTT. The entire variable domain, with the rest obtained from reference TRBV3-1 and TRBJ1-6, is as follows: DTAVSQTPKYLVTQMGNDKSIKCEQNLGHDTMYWYKQDSKKFLKIMFSYNNKELIINETVPNRFSPKSPDKAHLNLHINSLELGDSAVYFCASSQDPGANSPLHFGNGTRLTVT.